This T cell receptor beta chain was recovered during a study of T cells in localized non-small cell lung cancer. The protocol was immunoSEQ multiplex PCR, while the TCRdb copy is restricted to in-frame clones and leaves out a portion. The table includes about 11,000 clones, roughly 80% detected once. This clone appeared a few times. What it binds is unknown. CDR3 length: 14 residues. The V segment lost 4 bases and the J segment 2 bases; nucleotides outside the gene matches: 6. The germline V gene has CDR1 SGHRS and CDR2 YFSETQ. Study-wide points: It was uninvolved adjacent lung that showed the highest T cell clonality, exceeding tumor.

V gene TRBV5-1 combines with J gene TRBJ2-7; 7 nucleotides align to TRBD1. This clonotype was sampled from a female donor aged 60 or older with stage II lung adenocarcinoma. Here the sequenced sample was peripheral blood mononuclear cells, taken before any cancer treatment. In nucleotides, the CDR3 is TGCGCCAGCAGCCGGGGACAGCGAGCCTACGAGCAGTACTTC. Residues: CASSRGQRAYEQYF.